Below, one T cell receptor (beta chain) is given with its context. What this receptor recognizes is not known. No base quality information exists; no much larger clone differs at one position. The data belong to a study of blood T cell repertoires in COVID-19 (dated by TCRdb to 2018 to 2020). Background for the entire study: Collaborator samples came from the United States, Italy and Spain and covered acute and convalescent phases of COVID-19. Where available, HLA class I and class II types were taken from metadata supplied by the sample provider and were not determined by assay-based typing. The samples were drawn from the first 160 participants of the ongoing ImmuneRACE study and from 950 to 1,500 subjects provided by 6 global collaborators. The dataset comprised deeply sampled blood TCRbeta repertoires from subjects exposed to, actively infected with, or recovered from COVID-19. A freely available public database, intended as a resource for researchers studying the immune response to SARS-CoV-2, is where the repertoires were released. The prospective study material was composed of cDNA or gDNA derived from T cells, B-cell-depleted T cells, or PBMCs. Nearly every sample came with metadata listing a de-identified subject ID, COVID-19 status, age in years and sex.

TCRbeta CDR3 regions were amplified from genomic DNA using the immunoSEQ Assay, a bias-controlled multiplex PCR. Turning to the authors' computational methods: The number of nucleated cells in each sample was estimated by amplification of reference gene primers within the assay. To quantify the absolute abundance of each unique TCRbeta CDR3 rearrangement, sequence reads were collapsed and filtered. Productive Simpson clonality was computed per sample as the square root of Simpson's diversity index over productive rearrangements. Entries here come from immuneACCESS through TCRdb and include only in-frame sequences with V and J called. Some clones fail to appear in such tables; in the studies checked, an unresolved V gene covers under half of the shortfall, and the cause of the remainder is unknown. That table furnishes V, J and clone size, whereas the DNA furnished D and trimming. This sample comprises about 250,000 clones, 85% to 90% of them detected only once. Jointly, the top ten make up 15% to 18% of the sample.

What the study reported, not specific to this receptor: Clinical and demographic metadata were provided uncurated, with the amount varying by source and participant.

Enrolling through a virtual design, the prospective study's participants ranged in age from roughly 18 to 100 years and lived across 24 United States geographic areas. To assign participants to cohorts, the prospective study relied on clinical history that participants themselves reported in a screening survey and a study questionnaire. Recovered participants in ImmuneRACE Cohort 3 were defined by two consecutive negative NP/OP PCR tests, clearance by a healthcare professional, or resolution of symptoms. In the prospective study, mobile phlebotomists collected whole blood, serum and a nasopharyngeal or oropharyngeal swab from each participant. Participants in the prospective study had the option to provide additional blood draws and questionnaires over a roughly 2-month period. Before DNA extraction, blood samples from the prospective study were shipped at room temperature or frozen. From a lookup of the germline V gene, CDR1 and CDR2 are SGDLS and YYNGEE. Between the V and J ends, shortened by 0 bases and 4 bases respectively, the junction contains 11 bases. Spanning cysteine to phenylalanine, the CDR3 consists of 15 amino acids. Of all the DNA, just the CDR3 is kept, 45 bases in frame from base 1.

Material: PBMCs or T cells enriched from blood (not recorded which). The receptor was derived from a man younger than 35 who had recovered from COVID-19. The rearrangement combines TRBV9 with TRBJ1-3; TRBD1 is a weak D gene call, 5 bases matching. The bases read TGTGCCAGCAGCGTAGATAGGGGTTCAGGAAACACCATATATTTT. This sequence encodes CASSVDRGSGNTIYF.